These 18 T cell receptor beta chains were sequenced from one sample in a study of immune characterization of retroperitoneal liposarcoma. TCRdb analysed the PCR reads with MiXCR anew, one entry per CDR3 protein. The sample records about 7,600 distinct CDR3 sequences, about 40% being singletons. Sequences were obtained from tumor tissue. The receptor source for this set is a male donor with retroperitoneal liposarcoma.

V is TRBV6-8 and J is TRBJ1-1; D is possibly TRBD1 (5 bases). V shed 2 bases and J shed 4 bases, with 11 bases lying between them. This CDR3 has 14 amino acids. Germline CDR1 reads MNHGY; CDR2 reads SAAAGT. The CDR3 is CASSYTGGSTEAFF. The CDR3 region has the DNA TGTGCCAGCAGTTACACCGGGGGAAGCACTGAAGCTTTCTTT.

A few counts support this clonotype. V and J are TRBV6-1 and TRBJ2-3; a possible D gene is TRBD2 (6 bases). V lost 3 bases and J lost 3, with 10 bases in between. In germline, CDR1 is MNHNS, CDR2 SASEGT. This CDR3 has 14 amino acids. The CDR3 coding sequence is TGTGCCAGCAGTGATCGGCTAGCGACAGATACGCAGTATTTT. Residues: CASSDRLATDTQYF.

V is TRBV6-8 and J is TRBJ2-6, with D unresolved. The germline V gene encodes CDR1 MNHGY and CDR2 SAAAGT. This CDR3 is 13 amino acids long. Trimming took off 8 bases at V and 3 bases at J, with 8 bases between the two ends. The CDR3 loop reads CASDLNGANVLTF. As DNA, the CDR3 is TGTGCCAGCGACTTAAATGGGGCCAACGTCCTGACTTTC.

This CDR3 reads CASKDPLGETQYF. The CDR3 DNA follows: TGTGCCAGCAAGGACCCTCTAGGGGAGACCCAGTACTTC. This chain links TRBV27 with TRBJ2-5, with no clear D. Germline V gives CDR1 MNHEY, CDR2 SMNVEV (reference sequence). This CDR3 comprises 13 residues. V was trimmed by 7 bases and J by 5 bases, leaving 14 bases between them.

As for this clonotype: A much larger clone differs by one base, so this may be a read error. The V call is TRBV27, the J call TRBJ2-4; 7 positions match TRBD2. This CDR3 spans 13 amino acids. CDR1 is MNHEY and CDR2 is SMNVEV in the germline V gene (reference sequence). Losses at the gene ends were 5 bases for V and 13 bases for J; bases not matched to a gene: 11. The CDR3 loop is CASSTGGSGEQYF. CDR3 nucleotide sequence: TGTGCCAGCAGTACCGGGGGGTCTGGTGAGCAGTACTTC.

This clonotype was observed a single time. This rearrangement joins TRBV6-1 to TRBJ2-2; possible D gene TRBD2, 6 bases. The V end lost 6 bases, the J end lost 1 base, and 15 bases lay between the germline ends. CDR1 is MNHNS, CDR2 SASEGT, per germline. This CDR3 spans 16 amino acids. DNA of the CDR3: TGTGCCAGCAGGGCTCAGGAGGGCTGGAACACCGGGGAGCTGTTTTTT. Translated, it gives CASRAQEGWNTGELFF.

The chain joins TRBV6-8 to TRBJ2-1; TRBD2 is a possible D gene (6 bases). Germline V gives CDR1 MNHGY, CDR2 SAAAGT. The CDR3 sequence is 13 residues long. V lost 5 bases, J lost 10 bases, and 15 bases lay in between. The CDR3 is CASSPRWDSEQFF. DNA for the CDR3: TGTGCCAGCAGTCCCCGGTGGGACTCAGAGCAGTTCTTC.

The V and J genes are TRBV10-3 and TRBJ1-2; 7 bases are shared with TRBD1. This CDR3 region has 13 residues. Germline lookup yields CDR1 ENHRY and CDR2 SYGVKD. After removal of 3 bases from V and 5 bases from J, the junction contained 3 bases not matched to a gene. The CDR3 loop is CAISEDREYGYTF. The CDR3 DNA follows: TGTGCCATCAGTGAAGACAGGGAGTATGGCTACACCTTC.

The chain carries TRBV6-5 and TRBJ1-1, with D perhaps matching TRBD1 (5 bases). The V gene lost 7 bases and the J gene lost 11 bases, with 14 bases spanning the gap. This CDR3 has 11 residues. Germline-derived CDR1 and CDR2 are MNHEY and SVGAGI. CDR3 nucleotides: TGTGCCAGCACCCGACAAGGGGTGGCTTTCTTT. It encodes CASTRQGVAFF.

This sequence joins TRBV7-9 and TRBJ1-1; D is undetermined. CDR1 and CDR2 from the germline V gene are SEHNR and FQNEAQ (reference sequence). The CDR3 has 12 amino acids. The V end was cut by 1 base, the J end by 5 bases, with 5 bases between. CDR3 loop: CASSLVMTEAFF. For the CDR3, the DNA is TGTGCCAGCAGCTTAGTGATGACTGAAGCTTTCTTT.

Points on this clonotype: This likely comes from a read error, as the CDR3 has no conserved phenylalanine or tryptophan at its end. The CDR3 DNA reads as TGTGCCAGCAGTGATGGGGGAACTGGGGCCAACGTCCTGACTCTC. Protein sequence: CASSDGGTGANVLTL. The chain recombines TRBV6-6 with TRBJ2-6; D possibly uses TRBD1 or TRBD2 (5 bases each). The CDR3 runs 15 residues. V lost 5 bases and J lost 2, with 10 bases in between. The germline CDR1 and CDR2 sequences are MNHNY and SVGAGI (reference sequence).

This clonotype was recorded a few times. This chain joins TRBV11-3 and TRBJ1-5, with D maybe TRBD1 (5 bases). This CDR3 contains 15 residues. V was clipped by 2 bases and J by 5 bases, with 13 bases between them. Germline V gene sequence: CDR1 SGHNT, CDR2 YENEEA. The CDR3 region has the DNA TGTGCCAGCAGCTTATCCGGGGGGTATGATCAGCCCCAGCATTTT. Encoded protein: CASSLSGGYDQPQHF.

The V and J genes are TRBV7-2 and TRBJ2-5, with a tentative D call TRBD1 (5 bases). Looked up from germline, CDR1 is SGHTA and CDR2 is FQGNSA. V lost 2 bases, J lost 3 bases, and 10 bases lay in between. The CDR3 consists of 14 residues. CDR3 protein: CASSLFGREETQYF. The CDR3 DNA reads TGTGCCAGCAGCTTATTTGGCAGGGAAGAGACCCAGTACTTC.

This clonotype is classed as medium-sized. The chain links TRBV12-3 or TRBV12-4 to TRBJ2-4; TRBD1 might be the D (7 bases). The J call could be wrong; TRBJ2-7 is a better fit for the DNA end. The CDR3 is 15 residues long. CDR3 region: CASSFRGTATSEQYF. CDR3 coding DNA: TGTGCCAGCAGTTTTCGGGGGACAGCAACAAGCGAGCAGTACTTC.

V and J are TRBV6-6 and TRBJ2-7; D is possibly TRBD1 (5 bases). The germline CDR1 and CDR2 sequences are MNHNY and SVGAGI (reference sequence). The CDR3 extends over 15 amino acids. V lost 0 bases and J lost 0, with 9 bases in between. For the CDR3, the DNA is TGTGCCAGCAGTTACTCTAGGGGCAACTCCTACGAGCAGTACTTC. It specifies CASSYSRGNSYEQYF.

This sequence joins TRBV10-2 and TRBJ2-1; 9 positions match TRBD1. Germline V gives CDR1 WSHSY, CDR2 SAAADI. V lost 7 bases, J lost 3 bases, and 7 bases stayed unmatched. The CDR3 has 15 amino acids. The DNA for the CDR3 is TGCGCCAGCAAGAGGGGACAGGGAGACTACAATGAGCAGTTCTTC. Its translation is CASKRGQGDYNEQFF.

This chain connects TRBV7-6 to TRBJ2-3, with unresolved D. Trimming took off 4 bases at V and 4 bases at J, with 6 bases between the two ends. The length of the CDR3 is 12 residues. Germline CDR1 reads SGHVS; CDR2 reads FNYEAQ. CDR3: CASSSRPDTQYF. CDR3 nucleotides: TGTGCCAGCAGCTCACGGCCAGATACGCAGTATTTT.

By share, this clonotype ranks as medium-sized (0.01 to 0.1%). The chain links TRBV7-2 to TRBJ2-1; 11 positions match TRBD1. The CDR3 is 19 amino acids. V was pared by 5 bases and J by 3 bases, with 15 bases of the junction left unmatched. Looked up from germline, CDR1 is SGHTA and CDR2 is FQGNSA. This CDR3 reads CASSPLGQGAGPYYNEQFF. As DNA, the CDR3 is TGTGCCAGCAGCCCCCTAGGACAGGGGGCTGGCCCTTACTACAATGAGCAGTTCTTC.